The rows below give T cell receptor beta chains drawn from one sample of a study of blood T cell repertoires in COVID-19. Repertoires were generated with immunoSEQ multiplex PCR, while TCRdb's copy carries only in-frame clones and drops some. In the table there are roughly 220,000 clones, 86% of which are singletons. Sample: peripheral blood. These receptors were collected from a woman aged 45-65 years with COVID-19, enrolled during active disease. Both conserved end residues are part of each CDR3. D genes are given only for firm matches. Not every row has a clone size; where given, it reads once, few, many or a size class.

TGTGCCAGCAGTGGGCGGCTTCGGGGTCAGTACTTC CASSGRLRGQYF TRBV25-1 . . 12 TRBJ2-4
TGTGCCAGCAGTACAGGGGACACCGGGGAGCTGTTTTTT CASSTGDTGELFF TRBV28 . TRBD1 13 TRBJ2-2
TGCGCCAGCAGACTCGGGCGGGGGCTAGACACCGGGGAGCTGTTTTTT CASRLGRGLDTGELFF TRBV5-1 . . 16 TRBJ2-2
TGTGCCTGGAGTGCCCCTTTCGCAACTAATGAAAAACTGTTTTTT CAWSAPFATNEKLFF TRBV30 . . 15 TRBJ1-4
TGTGCCAGCAGCTTGACGGGGACAGGGGAAGCTTTCTTT CASSLTGTGEAFF TRBV11-3 . TRBD1 13 TRBJ1-1
TGTGCCAGCAGTTTAGTACAGGGGATAACTGAAGCTTTCTTT CASSLVQGITEAFF TRBV28 . TRBD1 14 TRBJ1-1
TGTGCCAGCAGTTTATCCTATCTGAAGACCCAGTACTTC CASSLSYLKTQYF TRBV27 . . 13 TRBJ2-5
TGCGCCAGCAGCCGCACCGTAATCCAGACTGAAGCTTTCTTT CASSRTVIQTEAFF TRBV10-1 . . 14 TRBJ1-1
TGTGCCAGCAGTGAACCCCAACGCTTGACAGCCTTGACCTTC CASSEPQRLTALTF TRBV6-1 . . 14 TRBJ1-2
TGTGCCACCAGCAGAGATCGGGGGGGTGAGCAGTTCTTC CATSRDRGGEQFF TRBV15 . TRBD2 13 TRBJ2-1
TGCGCCAGCAGCTACTATAGCGGAGAAAGCACAGATACGCAGTATTTT CASSYYSGESTDTQYF TRBV5-1 . . 16 TRBJ2-3
TGTGCCAGCAGCCCGACAGGGGGTGGCACAGATACGCAGTATTTT CASSPTGGGTDTQYF TRBV13 . TRBD1 15 TRBJ2-3
TGTGCCAGTAGTATCTCGGCAGGGAGGTACGAGCAGTACTTC CASSISAGRYEQYF TRBV19 . . 14 TRBJ2-7
TGTGCCAGCAGCCACCTACTGGACAGGGGTAATGAGCAGTTCTTC CASSHLLDRGNEQFF TRBV14 . TRBD1 15 TRBJ2-1
TGTGCCAGCAGCTCGGGGCCTAGCGGGGGAGCCAAAAACATTCAGTACTTC CASSSGPSGGAKNIQYF TRBV5-5 . TRBD2 17 TRBJ2-4
TGTGCCAGCAGTGTCTGGGGGGGGTTTTTTGGAAACACCATATATTTT CASSVWGGFFGNTIYF TRBV6-4 . . 16 TRBJ1-3
TGTGCCTGGGAGGGAGAGCTGACCACTGAAGCTTTCTTT CAWEGELTTEAFF TRBV30 . . 13 TRBJ1-1
TGTGCCAGTAGTATTTTAGGGGGCTACGAGCAGTACTTC CASSILGGYEQYF TRBV19 once . 13 TRBJ2-7
TGTGCCAGCAGTGACCAGCGAAACACTGAAGCTTTCTTT CASSDQRNTEAFF TRBV6-1 . . 13 TRBJ1-1
TGTGCTATTCACCCCGGCGGGAGAGAGGGTAACTATGGCTACACCTTC CAIHPGGREGNYGYTF TRBV12-5 . . 16 TRBJ1-2
TGTGCCAGCAGTGAAGGAGGGTTTGAAAAACTGTTTTTT CASSEGGFEKLFF TRBV2 once . 13 TRBJ1-4
TGTGCCATCAGTGAGGTTAGACGAGGAGGAGCGAACACTGAAGCTTTCTTT CAISEVRRGGANTEAFF TRBV10-3 few . 17 TRBJ1-1
TGTGCCAGCAGCTTCGCAGGGGCGCCGACAGATACGCAGTATTTT CASSFAGAPTDTQYF TRBV11-2 . . 15 TRBJ2-3
TGTGCCAGCAGTGAAGGGGATGGCTACACCTTC CASSEGDGYTF TRBV7-6 . . 11 TRBJ1-2
TGTGCCAGCAAAGGGGGATCACCCCTCCACTTT CASKGGSPLHF TRBV21-1 . . 11 TRBJ1-6
TGCGCCAGCGGCACAGGGGGCGCAGGCACAGATACGCAGTATTTT CASGTGGAGTDTQYF TRBV5-1 . TRBD1 15 TRBJ2-3
TGTGCCAGCAGTTTTCAGGGATCGAGGGGCTACACCTTC CASSFQGSRGYTF TRBV27 . . 13 TRBJ1-2
TGCGCCAGCAGCCCGGGACAGGGAAATGAAAAACTGTTTTTT CASSPGQGNEKLFF TRBV5-1 . TRBD1 14 TRBJ1-4
TGTGCCAGCAGCTCAATCAGTACTGAAGCTTTCTTT CASSSISTEAFF TRBV7-9 . . 12 TRBJ1-1
TGTGCCAGCAGTTACCCTGAGACGTCGGGCACCTTC CASSYPETSGTF TRBV6-2/TRBV6-3 . . 12 TRBJ1-2
TGCGCCAGCAGCACAGACAGGGATCTGGGTGAAGCTTTCTTT CASSTDRDLGEAFF TRBV5-1 . TRBD1 14 TRBJ1-1
TGTGCCAGCAGGCCTGGACTAGCGGAGCCTCAAGAGACCCAGTACTTC CASRPGLAEPQETQYF TRBV2 . TRBD2 16 TRBJ2-5
TGTGCCAGCAGCCAAGAACAAGTCCCGCAGGGCCTAGCTGAAGCTTTCTTT CASSQEQVPQGLAEAFF TRBV3-1/TRBV3-2 . . 17 TRBJ1-1
TGTGCCAGCAGCTTAGGGCCGGGGAACACTGAAGCTTTCTTT CASSLGPGNTEAFF TRBV7-2 . . 14 TRBJ1-1
TGTGCCACCAGCATATCCGGGACAGGGGGGGCGAGTGAGCAGTTCTTC CATSISGTGGASEQFF TRBV15 . TRBD1 16 TRBJ2-1
TGCAGCGTCAGGCCCCAAAACATTCAGTACTTC CSVRPQNIQYF TRBV29-1 . . 11 TRBJ2-4
TGTGCTAGTGGAAAGCCCGGGACAGGGGGCGCGTTCACTGAAGCTTTCTTT CASGKPGTGGAFTEAFF TRBV12-5 . TRBD1 17 TRBJ1-1
TGTGCCAGTAGTACAACTAGCGGGGGGTGGGGCACAGATACGCAGTATTTT CASSTTSGGWGTDTQYF TRBV19 . TRBD2 17 TRBJ2-3
TGCACCAGCAGCCAAGAAAATATCATCAGGGAGACCCAGTACTTC CTSSQENIIRETQYF TRBV1 . . 15 TRBJ2-5
TGTGCCAGTAGTCCCCGCAGTCGAGCGGGAGGCTCCTACAATGAGCAGTTCTTC CASSPRSRAGGSYNEQFF TRBV19 . TRBD2 18 TRBJ2-1
TGTGCCAGCAGCGCCTACAGGGGATATGGCTACACCTTC CASSAYRGYGYTF TRBV9 . TRBD1 13 TRBJ1-2
TGTGCCACCAGTGATTCTATAGACCAGGGGACCCAGTACTTC CATSDSIDQGTQYF TRBV24-1 . . 14 TRBJ2-5
TGTGCCAGCAGCGGTACCAGGGGGGACTATGGCTACACCTTC CASSGTRGDYGYTF TRBV7-2 . TRBD1 14 TRBJ1-2
TGCGCCAGCAGTGGGGGACTCTCCTACGAGCAGTACTTC CASSGGLSYEQYF TRBV5-1 . . 13 TRBJ2-7
TGTGCCAGCAGCCAAGATCAGGCGGGCCTTAGCGGGGGTTCTACCTACGAGCAGTACTTC CASSQDQAGLSGGSTYEQYF TRBV4-2 few TRBD2 20 TRBJ2-7
TGTGCCAGCAGCGTTGGGCGCAGTGAAAAACTGTTTTTT CASSVGRSEKLFF TRBV9 . . 13 TRBJ1-4
TGCGCCAGCAGCTTGGGCCGGGGGACAGGGATTGAAAAACTGTTTTTT CASSLGRGTGIEKLFF TRBV5-1 . TRBD1 16 TRBJ1-4
TGTGCCAGCAGTTACGACAGAGGAAACACCATATATTTT CASSYDRGNTIYF TRBV13 . . 13 TRBJ1-3
TGTGCCAGTACATACAGGGATCGGACCGGGGAGCTGTTTTTT CASTYRDRTGELFF TRBV19 . . 14 TRBJ2-2
TGTGCCTGGAGTATCCCCGGACAGTTTGGAAACACCATATATTTT CAWSIPGQFGNTIYF TRBV30 few . 15 TRBJ1-3
TGTGCCACCAGTGACCCTGGACGGGGTACATATGGCTACACCTTC CATSDPGRGTYGYTF TRBV24-1 . . 15 TRBJ1-2
TGCGCCAGCAGCCAAGATCCGGGGGTGCGGCGGCTTGACACTGAAGCTTTCTTT CASSQDPGVRRLDTEAFF TRBV4-1 . . 18 TRBJ1-1
TGTGCCTGGGAACCGGGAACTAATGAAAAACTGTTTTTT CAWEPGTNEKLFF TRBV30 . . 13 TRBJ1-4
TGTGCCAGCAGCCGGGAGGGGACTAGCGGAGAGACCCAGTACTTC CASSREGTSGETQYF TRBV6-5 once TRBD2 15 TRBJ2-5
TGTGCCAGCAGCGTAGCGCGGGGCTATGGCTACACCTTC CASSVARGYGYTF TRBV9 . . 13 TRBJ1-2
TGTGCCAGCAGTTCCCCCTCCAGCGGGGGCTACAATGAGCAGTTCTTC CASSSPSSGGYNEQFF TRBV6-6 . TRBD2 16 TRBJ2-1
TGTGCCAGCAGCCTCCCCCAGCGGGGGATCGGTCCAAGAAACTACAATGAGCAGTTCTTC CASSLPQRGIGPRNYNEQFF TRBV6-2/TRBV6-3 . TRBD2 20 TRBJ2-1
TGTGCCAGCAGCCCGTCTACCCGTTGGACTGAAGCTTTCTTT CASSPSTRWTEAFF TRBV5-6 once . 14 TRBJ1-1
TGTGCCAGCAGTCGGAGGGGGGGATACAATGAGCAGTTCTTC CASSRRGGYNEQFF TRBV6-2/TRBV6-3 . . 14 TRBJ2-1